This T cell receptor beta chain was recovered during a study of persistence of HIV-infected CD4 T cells. Study observations and caveats: Within sorted populations, more oligoclonal TCRs accompanied more oligoclonal proviruses. Compared with CD3/CD28-stimulated cells, CMV- and Gag-responding cells showed lower TCRbeta richness.

The immunoSEQ assay was version 4, run in survey mode. The protocol was immunoSEQ multiplex PCR, while the TCRdb copy is restricted to in-frame clones and leaves out a portion. The repertoire consists of about 32,000 clones, with roughly 70% occurring once and the leading ten covering 1.4%. An overlapping HIV-1 Gag peptide pool stimulated these cells at roughly 0.97 ug/peptide/mL. Responding CD4+ T cells were sorted by upregulation of both CD40 ligand and CD69. Stimulated PBMCs had first been depleted of CD8+ T cells. In regard to this clone: The antigen is undetermined.

The CDR3 is 18 amino acids. The sequence derives from an adult man with HIV who was CMV-seropositive. The sequencing here drew on CD4+ T cells sorted from PBMCs after approximately 20-hour stimulation, taken from a patient who received antiretroviral therapy. The rearrangement uses TRBV21-1 and TRBJ2-2. TRBV21-1 is recorded as a pseudogene. This CDR3 is CASSLKGVMKRITGELFF. In nucleotides, the CDR3 is TGTGCCAGCAGTCTTAAGGGTGTCATGAAGAGAATAACCGGGGAGCTGTTTTTT.